This TCR beta chain was recovered during a study of blood T cells in healthy people across ages. Study as a whole: About one barcoded TCR beta cDNA was captured per two T cells.

Study outcomes and limitations: Fewer expanded clones and more diversity marked long-lived versus aged donors.

Using a J-beta primer mix together with a sample-barcoded 5' primer, a second PCR was run for roughly 6 to 12 cycles. TCRdb used MiXCR to reprocess the 5' RACE reads, holding one entry per CDR3 protein. The sample holds 450,000 to 700,000 distinct CDR3 sequences, 25% to 30% seen once. This clonotype turned up a few times. Its cognate antigen is unknown. This receptor was obtained from a woman aged 70 to 79 in good health. The sample was blood.

The CDR3 loop is CASTENSGGRETQYF. CDR3 coding DNA: TGTGCCAGCACCGAAAATAGCGGGGGTAGAGAGACCCAGTACTTC. The chain uses TRBV6-5 and TRBJ2-5, with 9 positions matching TRBD2. CDR3 length: 15 amino acids. Trimming cost V 7 bases and J 4 bases; bases outside gene matches: 10. The germline CDR1 and CDR2 sequences are MNHEY and SVGAGI.